These 27 T cell receptor beta chains came from one sample sequenced in a study of CD8 T cells in ankylosing spondylitis. TCRdb used MiXCR to reprocess the 5' RACE reads, holding one entry per CDR3 protein. This table has under 200,000 distinct CDR3 sequences, roughly 12% appearing once. Material: blood, either unsorted or a sorted T cell fraction (not recorded which). These receptors originate from a male donor with ankylosing spondylitis or in good health (not recorded which).

This clonotype was seen many times. The chain carries TRBV10-3 and TRBJ1-1; D call uncertain. The CDR3 is made up of 14 amino acids. Germline CDR1 and CDR2: ENHRY and SYGVKD. Trimming stripped 6 bases from V and 0 bases from J, with 11 bases between. Written as DNA, the CDR3 is TGTGCCATCAGGGTTGACGGCATGAACACTGAAGCTTTCTTT. Amino acid sequence: CAIRVDGMNTEAFF.

This clonotype showed up many times. The chain is built from TRBV29-1 and TRBJ2-3; D is unclear. V was pared by 1 base and J by 0 bases, with 5 bases between. The CDR3 has 13 residues. Germline assignment: CDR1 SQVTM and CDR2 ANQGSEA. In nucleotides, the CDR3 is TGCAGCGTTGAAGGGGTTAGCACAGATACGCAGTATTTT. This codes for CSVEGVSTDTQYF.

This clonotype was picked up many times. The CDR3 loop is CASSYDRADTIYF. In DNA form, the CDR3 reads TGTGCCAGCAGTTACGACAGGGCGGACACCATATATTTT. The gene calls are TRBV6-5 and TRBJ1-3; 7 bases match TRBD1. The CDR3 covers 13 residues. The V segment lost 2 bases and the J segment 8 bases; nucleotides outside the gene matches: 3. Per germline, CDR1 MNHEY and CDR2 SVGAGI.

The chain is built from TRBV7-9 and TRBJ2-1; D is unresolved. The germline V and J ends were trimmed by 5 bases and 8 bases, with 10 bases remaining between them. CDR1 SEHNR and CDR2 FQNEAQ come from the germline V gene (reference sequence). The CDR3 covers 12 residues. CDR3 protein: CASSALRDEQFF. In DNA, the CDR3 is TGTGCCAGCAGCGCTCTTAGGGATGAGCAGTTCTTC.

This clonotype appeared many times. The chain is built from TRBV9 and TRBJ2-7; 9 nucleotides align to TRBD1. CDR3 length: 15 amino acids. With 0 bases clipped from V and 3 bases from J, the junction kept 4 bases outside the gene matches. CDR1 and CDR2 (germline): SGDLS, YYNGEE. CDR3 loop: CASSVEADRGYEQYF. CDR3 bases: TGTGCCAGCAGCGTAGAGGCGGACAGGGGCTACGAGCAGTACTTC.

This clonotype was detected ten times or more. The chain has TRBV27 and TRBJ2-7; a weak D match, TRBD2 (5 bases). Germline V gene data show CDR1 as MNHEY and CDR2 as SMNVEV (reference sequence). The CDR3 runs 14 residues. V lost 3 bases to trimming and J lost 1 base, with 10 bases between them. Here the CDR3 reads CASSFKSGSYEQYF. The CDR3 DNA reads as TGTGCCAGCAGTTTTAAGAGCGGATCCTACGAGCAGTACTTC.

The gene calls are TRBV5-6 and TRBJ2-1; D possibly corresponds to TRBD2 (6 bases). CDR1 is SGHDT, CDR2 YYEEEE, per germline. The CDR3 extends over 16 amino acids. Trimming took 1 base from V and 5 from J, leaving 16 bases between them. CDR3: CASSLYPIAGHNEQFF. The CDR3 DNA reads as TGTGCCAGCAGCTTGTATCCTATCGCGGGGCACAATGAGCAGTTCTTC.

For this clonotype: It may be a read error: a sequence one base away is much more abundant. CDR3 loop: CSAPGVAEQYF. Here the CDR3 DNA reads TGCAGTGCCCCCGGGGTCGCCGAGCAGTACTTC. The rearrangement links TRBV20-1 to TRBJ2-7, with D possibly being TRBD2 (5 bases). This CDR3 is built from 11 residues. Trimming left V 6 bases short and J 6 bases short, with 12 bases between. CDR1 is DFQATT, CDR2 SNEGSKA, per germline (reference sequence).

As regards this clonotype: A much larger clone sits a single nucleotide away, making a read error possible. V and J are TRBV10-3 and TRBJ2-7; D is perhaps TRBD1 (7 bases). CDR1 is ENHRY, CDR2 SYGVKD, per germline. The CDR3 is 13 amino acids. Here the CDR3 DNA reads TGTGTCATCAGGGGGGTCAGGGGCTACGAGCAGTACTTC. Amino acid sequence: CVIRGVRGYEQYF.

The table lists this clonotype with many counts. V usage is TRBV24-1 and J usage is TRBJ1-5, with no clear D. The CDR3 is made up of 14 amino acids. V shed 4 bases and J shed 5 bases, with 11 bases lying between them. Looked up from germline, CDR1 is KGHDR and CDR2 is SFDVKD. The CDR3 spells CATSEPDTDQPQHF. The DNA for the CDR3 is TGTGCCACCAGTGAACCCGACACGGATCAGCCCCAGCATTTT.

This rearrangement joins TRBV28 to TRBJ1-5, with D perhaps TRBD1 (5 bases). The V end was cut by 10 bases, the J end by 6 bases, with 22 bases between. Germline V gives CDR1 MDHEN, CDR2 SYDVKM. This CDR3 comprises 15 residues. The CDR3 DNA is TGTGCCACCTGGGGGGGGGTTGGCCCAACTCAGCCCCAGCATTTT. It is translated as CATWGGVGPTQPQHF.

V and J are TRBV11-2 and TRBJ2-3; D gene uncertain. Deletions cut 2 bases from V and 0 bases from J, with 15 bases between. Per the germline V gene, CDR1 is SGHAT and CDR2 is FQNNGV. The CDR3 is 17 residues long. As DNA, the CDR3 is TGTGCCAGCAGCTTATCCCGCGGCGGTTCGAGCACAGATACGCAGTATTTT. This gives the protein CASSLSRGGSSTDTQYF.

CDR3 region: CSAPSGRGAYEQYF. CDR3 nucleotides: TGCAGTGCTCCTTCCGGGCGGGGGGCCTACGAGCAGTACTTC. The rearrangement links TRBV20-1 to TRBJ2-7; 8 bases align to TRBD2. The CDR3 sequence is 14 residues long. V trimming: 5 bases; J trimming: 2 bases; junction bases outside the gene matches: 8. Germline V CDR1 and CDR2: DFQATT, SNEGSKA (reference sequence).

The sample holds a few counts of this clonotype. The chain combines TRBV10-3 with TRBJ2-6; 11 bases are shared with TRBD2. This CDR3 has 20 residues. Germline lookup yields CDR1 ENHRY and CDR2 SYGVKD. Germline trimming cut 6 bases from V and 0 bases from J; bases unmatched to any gene: 13. DNA for the CDR3: TGTGCCATCAGACCTCTTCCAGACACTAGCGGGAGCTCTGGGGCCAACGTCCTGACTTTC. Translated: CAIRPLPDTSGSSGANVLTF.

This clonotype was recorded at least ten times. The chain has TRBV11-2 and TRBJ2-3; 8 nucleotides agree with TRBD2. Trimming at V came to 2 bases and at J to 2 bases, leaving 3 bases not matched to a gene. The CDR3 is made up of 15 amino acids. Looked up from germline, CDR1 is SGHAT and CDR2 is FQNNGV. CDR3 nucleotides: TGTGCCAGCAGCTTAACGGGAGGGTACACAGATACGCAGTATTTT. Amino acid sequence: CASSLTGGYTDTQYF.

This clonotype was detected many times. This chain joins TRBV20-1 and TRBJ2-7; TRBD1 matches at 9 bases. This CDR3 is built from 13 residues. V gave up 0 bases and J gave up 5 bases; unmatched junction bases: 2. Germline CDR1 reads DFQATT; CDR2 reads SNEGSKA (reference sequence). In nucleotides, the CDR3 is TGCAGTGCTAGAGAGACAGGGGGGAACGAGCAGTACTTC. Translated: CSARETGGNEQYF.

In this sample, this clonotype turned up a few times. This sequence joins TRBV6-5 and TRBJ2-3, with 8 bases matching TRBD1. The CDR3 spans 16 residues. Germline V gene lookup returns CDR1 MNHEY and CDR2 SVGAGI. With 4 bases clipped from V and 3 bases from J, the junction kept 9 bases outside the gene matches. Here the CDR3 DNA reads TGTGCCAGCAGTTCGACAGGGGTGGGGGAGACAGATACGCAGTATTTT. The encoded protein is CASSSTGVGETDTQYF.

This clonotype occurred many times. The chain uses TRBV5-5 and TRBJ2-7; 7 bases align to TRBD1. This CDR3 contains 15 residues. CDR1 and CDR2 from the germline V gene are SGHKS and YYEKEE (reference sequence). Trimming cost V 4 bases and J 4 bases; bases outside gene matches: 11. The CDR3 region is CASSLTGDLVYEQYF. Written as DNA, the CDR3 is TGTGCCAGCAGCCTAACAGGGGATTTAGTGTACGAGCAGTACTTC.

This clonotype was seen only a few times. V gene TRBV12-3 or TRBV12-4 combines with J gene TRBJ2-2; the D is unclear. V gave up 3 bases and J gave up 1 base, with 15 bases separating them. The CDR3 extends over 17 amino acids. CDR3 coding DNA: TGTGCCAGCAGTTTTTTAGGGTTAGACCTGAACACCGGGGAGCTGTTTTTT. This gives the protein CASSFLGLDLNTGELFF.

V is TRBV10-3 and J is TRBJ2-7; 7 bases line up with TRBD2. This CDR3 comprises 13 residues. Germline V CDR1 and CDR2: ENHRY, SYGVKD. Trimming took 2 bases from V and 6 from J; bases not matched to a gene: 4. CDR3 bases: TGTGCCATCAGTGAGAGCGGGGCCGGCGAGCAGTACTTC. As protein: CAISESGAGEQYF.

This clonotype has ten or more counts. The gene calls are TRBV7-9 and TRBJ2-1, with D uncertain. In germline, CDR1 is SEHNR, CDR2 FQNEAQ (reference sequence). This CDR3 region has 15 residues. V was trimmed by 4 bases and J by 2 bases, leaving 12 bases between them. The CDR3 sequence: CASSSSGRPYNEQFF. The CDR3 DNA reads as TGTGCCAGCAGCTCCTCTGGGCGTCCCTACAATGAGCAGTTCTTC. Complete variable domain (other parts from reference TRBV7-9 and TRBJ2-1): DTGVSQNPRHKITKRGQNVTFRCDPISEHNRLYWYRQTLGQGPEFLTYFQNEAQLEKSRLLSDRFSAERPKGSFSTLEIQRTEQGDSAMYLCASSSSGRPYNEQFFGPGTRLTVL.

The V and J genes are TRBV7-2 and TRBJ2-3; D uncertain. Germline-derived CDR1 and CDR2 are SGHTA and FQGNSA. V was shortened by 1 base and J by 9 bases, with 11 bases between the two germline ends. The CDR3 length is 13 residues. CDR3 loop: CASSLGVAGTQYF. The CDR3 DNA is TGTGCCAGCAGCTTAGGAGTAGCAGGCACGCAGTATTTT.

This clonotype was counted at least ten times. This chain joins TRBV12-3 or TRBV12-4 and TRBJ2-3, with D hard to call. The CDR3 is 16 residues long. Trimming took 6 bases from V and 0 from J, leaving 16 bases between them. The CDR3: CASSLRGLRSTDTQYF. The CDR3 region has the DNA TGTGCCAGCAGCCTTCGTGGCCTCAGAAGCACAGATACGCAGTATTTT.

The sample holds a few counts of this clonotype. This chain links TRBV4-2 with TRBJ2-1, with D uncertain. In germline, CDR1 is LGHNA, CDR2 YNFKEQ. This CDR3 spans 16 amino acids. V was pared by 1 base and J by 2 bases, with 12 bases between. DNA of the CDR3: TGTGCCAGCAGCCAAGCAACGCAAGGGCCCTACAATGAGCAGTTCTTC. Its translation: CASSQATQGPYNEQFF.

This clonotype has at least ten counts. CDR3: CAITIYEQYF. The CDR3 nucleotides are TGTGCCATCACAATTTACGAGCAGTACTTC. The rearrangement joins TRBV10-3 to TRBJ2-7, with no clear D. The germline CDR1 and CDR2 sequences are ENHRY and SYGVKD. This CDR3 region has 10 residues. V was cut by 7 bases and J by 4 bases, with 5 bases left in between.

The V and J genes are TRBV7-2 and TRBJ2-3; TRBD2 aligns across 13 bases. Germline V CDR1 and CDR2: SGHTA, FQGNSA. This CDR3 region has 17 residues. V shed 1 base, J shed 2 bases, and the junction held 3 bases outside the gene matches. CDR3 sequence reads: CASSLGLAGGYTDTQYF. In DNA form, the CDR3 reads TGTGCCAGCAGCTTAGGACTAGCGGGGGGTTACACAGATACGCAGTATTTT.

At least ten counts were recorded for this clonotype. CDR3 in DNA: TGCAGTGTGAGACAGGGGGGAGCCAAAAACATTCAGTACTTC. This encodes CSVRQGGAKNIQYF. The chain recombines TRBV20-1 with TRBJ2-4; the match to TRBD1 covers 9 bases. Germline V gene sequence: CDR1 DFQATT, CDR2 SNEGSKA (reference sequence). V shed 7 bases, J shed 0 bases, and the junction held 4 bases outside the gene matches. The CDR3 has 14 residues.